Each of the 7 T cell receptor beta chains below was sequenced from the same sample in a study of shared clonotypes between healthy human individuals. Assay used: immunoSEQ multiplex PCR; TCRdb lists only in-frame clones, some missing. The sample has about 1.5 million clones, around 98% seen once. Material for sequencing was naive CD4+ T cells sorted from blood. Subset specified: CD45RA+ positively selected. The receptors originated from a man aged 25 to 40 in good health.

The chain recombines TRBV11-2 with TRBJ2-1; D might be TRBD1 (5 bases). Germline V gene sequence: CDR1 SGHAT, CDR2 FQNNGV. The length of the CDR3 is 14 residues. Trimming took 2 bases from V and 7 from J, leaving 12 bases between them. The CDR3, as DNA: TGTGCCAGCAGCTTACGACAGAGGAAGAATGAGCAGTTCTTC. Its protein product is CASSLRQRKNEQFF.

The chain has TRBV28 and TRBJ2-1; the match to TRBD2 covers 8 bases. This CDR3 has 12 residues. The trim removed 3 bases at V and 9 bases at J, leaving 1 base unmatched. Germline lookup yields CDR1 MDHEN and CDR2 SYDVKM. The CDR3 sequence is CASSFSGSEQFF. The CDR3 DNA follows: TGTGCCAGCAGTTTCAGCGGGAGTGAGCAGTTCTTC.

V usage is TRBV18 and J usage is TRBJ1-5; TRBD1 is a possible D gene (5 bases). Trimming cost V 4 bases and J 4 bases, with 14 bases left between them. The CDR3 covers 15 residues. Germline assignment: CDR1 KGHSH and CDR2 LQKENI. CDR3 DNA sequence: TGTGCCAGCTCACTTTACTCGGGGGTTAATCAGCCCCAGCATTTT. Protein product: CASSLYSGVNQPQHF.

This clone was counted a single time. CDR3 coding DNA: TGTGCCAGCTCGCGGGACAGTGGATCTCCGTACGAGCAGTACTTC. This encodes CASSRDSGSPYEQYF. This chain joins TRBV18 and TRBJ2-7, with a possible D match to TRBD1 (7 bases). The ends were cut back, 6 bases at V and 4 bases at J, with 19 bases in the middle. The V gene's germline CDR1 is KGHSH and CDR2 LQKENI. This CDR3 spans 15 amino acids.

The rearrangement links TRBV5-4 to TRBJ1-1; D is unclear. Per germline, CDR1 SGHNT and CDR2 YYREEE (reference sequence). Trimming stripped 2 bases from V and 11 bases from J, with 16 bases between. The length of the CDR3 is 13 residues. CDR3 sequence (DNA): TGTGCCAGCAGCTTTAATCAAGGAATTGATGCTTTCTTT. Amino acids: CASSFNQGIDAFF. Drawing the rest from reference TRBV5-4 and TRBJ1-1, the complete variable domain is ETGVTQSPTHLIKTRGQQVTLRCSSQSGHNTVSWYQQALGQGPQFIFQYYREEENGRGNFPPRFSGLQFPNYSSELNVNALELDDSALYLCASSFNQGIDAFFGQGTRLTVV.

This chain links TRBV5-1 with TRBJ2-1; the D gene is possibly TRBD2 (6 bases). This CDR3 has 15 residues. Germline-derived CDR1 and CDR2 are SGHRS and YFSETQ. V lost 3 bases and J lost 4, with 14 bases in between. The CDR3 bases are TGCGCCAGCAGCTCCCCTGGCGGGATTTACAATGAGCAGTTCTTC. Its protein is CASSSPGGIYNEQFF.

The chain has TRBV18 and TRBJ2-7; D is uncertain. This CDR3 comprises 12 residues. V was cut by 6 bases and J by 2 bases, with 8 bases left in between. Per the germline V gene, CDR1 is KGHSH and CDR2 is LQKENI. The CDR3 DNA sequence: TGTGCCAGCTCTCTGGAAGCCTACGAGCAGTACTTC. It encodes CASSLEAYEQYF.